These T cell receptor beta chains were read from a single sample in a study of blood T cell repertoires in COVID-19. The method was immunoSEQ multiplex PCR; TCRdb's version includes in-frame clones alone and lacks a portion of them. The sample lists around 300,000 clones; 85% to 90% were seen once. Sequencing input: PBMCs or T cells enriched from blood (not recorded which). Source of these receptors: a woman aged 18 to 35 with acute COVID-19. Both conserved end residues are part of each CDR3. Fields, in order: V gene, D gene, J gene, clone size, CDR3 protein, CDR3 DNA. D genes are given only for firm matches. Size tells how often a clone was seen (once, few, many) or the class of an expanded clone, and some rows leave it out.

>TRBV10-1|.|TRBJ1-1|.
CASSEGGGTEAFF
TGCGCCAGCAGTGAGGGGGGGGGCACTGAAGCTTTCTTT
>TRBV19|TRBD1|TRBJ2-7|.
CASTYGTGTSYEQYF
TGTGCCAGTACATACGGGACAGGGACCTCCTACGAGCAGTACTTC
>TRBV28|TRBD1|TRBJ1-2|.
CASVGTVYGYTF
TGTGCCAGCGTAGGGACAGTTTATGGCTACACCTTC
>TRBV7-9|TRBD2|TRBJ2-7|.
CASSEGSELAGVYEQYF
TGTGCCAGCAGCGAGGGGTCAGAACTAGCGGGAGTCTACGAGCAGTACTTC
>TRBV27|TRBD1|TRBJ2-6|.
CASSVPTGATRVGANVLTF
TGTGCCAGCAGTGTACCTACAGGGGCTACGCGGGTGGGGGCCAACGTCCTGACTTTC
>TRBV6-5|.|TRBJ1-2|.
CASRDGAVPYGYTF
TGTGCCAGCAGGGATGGGGCAGTCCCATATGGCTACACCTTC
>TRBV7-3|TRBD2|TRBJ2-1|.
CASSLLGTSVDNEQFF
TGTGCCAGCAGCCTACTCGGGACTAGCGTCGACAATGAGCAGTTCTTC
>TRBV28|TRBD2|TRBJ2-7|.
CASSAPGTPGGHEQYF
TGTGCCAGCAGTGCCCCCGGGACGCCGGGGGGTCACGAGCAGTACTTC
>TRBV14|TRBD2|TRBJ2-3|.
CASSQYRLANTDTQYF
TGTGCCAGCAGCCAATACCGACTAGCAAACACAGATACGCAGTATTTT
>TRBV12-3/TRBV12-4|.|TRBJ1-1|.
CASRQTSEAFF
TGTGCCAGCAGACAGACGAGTGAAGCTTTCTTT
>TRBV7-7|TRBD1|TRBJ2-1|.
CASSRDRGNEQFF
TGTGCTAGCAGCCGGGACAGGGGAAATGAGCAGTTCTTC
>TRBV6-1|TRBD1|TRBJ1-4|.
CASSELRTTTGTVFNEKLFF
TGTGCCAGCAGTGAGCTCCGGACGACCACCGGGACAGTTTTTAATGAAAAACTGTTTTTT
>TRBV3-1/TRBV3-2|.|TRBJ1-2|.
CASSQEYLNRGAYYGYTF
TGTGCCAGCAGCCAAGAATATCTCAACCGGGGGGCTTACTATGGCTACACCTTC
>TRBV19|TRBD1|TRBJ1-5|.
CASSTPDREWGQPQHF
TGTGCCAGTAGTACCCCGGACAGGGAGTGGGGGCAGCCCCAGCATTTT
>TRBV18|.|TRBJ2-5|.
CASSPGALRETQYF
TGTGCCAGCTCACCAGGGGCTCTTAGAGAGACCCAGTACTTC
>TRBV3-1/TRBV3-2|TRBD2|TRBJ2-1|.
CASSQDYSGLAEYNEQFF
TGTGCCAGCAGCCAAGATTATAGTGGGCTAGCGGAATACAATGAGCAGTTCTTC
>TRBV7-2|.|TRBJ2-3|.
CASSLVGTGITDTQYF
TGTGCCAGCAGCTTAGTCGGCACGGGTATCACAGATACGCAGTATTTT
>TRBV3-1/TRBV3-2|.|TRBJ1-2|once
CASSQAGGTNYGYTF
TGTGCCAGCAGCCAAGCTGGGGGGACTAACTATGGCTACACCTTC
>TRBV7-9|TRBD2|TRBJ2-5|.
CASSLARGRARETQYF
TGTGCCAGCAGCCTAGCTCGCGGGAGGGCAAGAGAGACCCAGTACTTC
>TRBV9|TRBD1|TRBJ2-7|.
CASSARGQGEFYEQYF
TGTGCCAGCAGCGCGCGGGGACAGGGGGAATTTTACGAGCAGTACTTC
>TRBV4-2|.|TRBJ2-3|.
CASAGPGTDTQYF
TGTGCCAGCGCAGGGCCCGGCACAGATACGCAGTATTTT
>TRBV6-5|.|TRBJ1-5|.
CASRKDSYSNQPQHF
TGTGCCAGCAGAAAGGACAGTTATAGCAATCAGCCCCAGCATTTT